The count of the clone carrying this T cell receptor beta chain is one. Its antigen is not known. The sample is drawn from a study of STAT5B mutations in CD4+ large granular lymphocyte leukemia. The study's findings and limits: Patient CD4-sorted repertoires stayed more clonal than healthy ones after leukemic-clone removal.

Profiling relied on immunoSEQ multiplex PCR, and the TCRdb table lists in-frame clones only, not all of them. This sample yields about 50,000 clones, of which roughly 84% are seen a single time; 0.3% to 0.4% belongs to the top ten. The CDR3 consists of 14 residues. V lost 5 bases and J 8 bases, leaving 16 bases between the germline ends. Germline assignment: CDR1 SGHRS and CDR2 YFSETQ. This TCR derives from a human donor in good health. This sequence joins TRBV5-1 and TRBJ1-4; D may be TRBD1 (5 bases). Sequences were obtained from CD4+ T cells from blood buffy coats. The CDR3 DNA sequence: TGCGCCAGCAGAGGGGCGCAGGGCGCCGAAAAACTGTTTTTT. Its translation is CASRGAQGAEKLFF.